This T cell receptor beta chain was found in a study of blood T cell repertoires in COVID-19. Study as a whole: Samples of COVID-19 (acute and convalescent) were obtained from the United States, Italy and Spain. PBMCs, B-cell-depleted T cells, or T cells provided the cDNA or gDNA that made up the material.

In the authors' methods: Estimated nucleated cell counts came from reference gene primer amplification. Generated by immunoSEQ multiplex PCR, the TCRdb table keeps only in-frame clones and is missing some. V, J and clone size reflect that table, while D and trimming were determined from the DNA. The table lists more than 200,000 clones, about nine tenths of them singletons, with about 4.1% in the top ten. Sequenced material: peripheral blood. The TCR comes from a man aged 45-65 years with acute or convalescent COVID-19.

The CDR3 protein is CASSPTGGSGNTIYF. CDR3 sequence (DNA): TGTGCCAGCAGTCCAACAGGGGGCTCTGGAAACACCATATATTTT. The gene calls are TRBV6-5 and TRBJ1-3; 8 nucleotides align to TRBD1. Looked up from germline, CDR1 is MNHEY and CDR2 is SVGAGI. V dropped 5 bases and J dropped 0; count of bases not matched to a gene: 3. The CDR3 consists of 15 residues.